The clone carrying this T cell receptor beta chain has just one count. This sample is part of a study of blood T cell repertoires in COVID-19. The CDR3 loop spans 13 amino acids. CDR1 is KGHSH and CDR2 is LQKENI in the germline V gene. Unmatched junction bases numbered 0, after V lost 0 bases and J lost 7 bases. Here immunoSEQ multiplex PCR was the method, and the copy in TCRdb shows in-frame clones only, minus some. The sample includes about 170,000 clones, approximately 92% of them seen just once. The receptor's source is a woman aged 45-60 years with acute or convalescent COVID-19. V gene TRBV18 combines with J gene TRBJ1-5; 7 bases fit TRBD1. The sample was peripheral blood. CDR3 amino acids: CASSPPQGQPQHF. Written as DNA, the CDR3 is TGTGCCAGCTCACCACCACAGGGGCAGCCCCAGCATTTT. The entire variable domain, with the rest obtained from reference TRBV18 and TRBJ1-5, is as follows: NAGVMQNPRHLVRRRGQEARLRCSPMKGHSHVYWYRQLPEEGLKFMVYLQKENIIDESGMPKERFSAEFPKEGPSILRIQQVVRGDSAAYFCASSPPQGQPQHFGDGTRLSIL.